There are a few counts of the clone carrying this TCR beta chain. TCRbeta library construction was performed incorporating unique molecular identifiers. MiXCR, applied by TCRdb to the PCR reads, yields one record per CDR3 protein. The table records a few hundred thousand distinct CDR3 sequences, approximately 24% of them present only once. This sample stems from a study of T-cell reconstitution after alpha-beta-depleted transplantation in children. This CDR3 spans 14 amino acids. With 3 bases removed from V and 0 bases from J, the gap between germline ends came to 8 bases. Germline-derived CDR1 and CDR2 are ENHRY and SYGVKD.

The sample consisted of PBMCs, mostly from graft donor cells, taken 360 days after TCRalphabeta/CD19-depleted stem cell transplant. V and J are TRBV10-3 and TRBJ2-5; maybe TRBD2 (5 bases). The sequence was collected from a female patient aged 2-15 years who had a stem cell transplant for congenital amegakaryocytic thrombocytopenia, so the T cells may come from the graft donor. The CDR3 is CAISEEGYQETQYF. CDR3 nucleotide sequence: TGTGCCATCAGTGAAGAGGGTTACCAAGAGACCCAGTACTTC.